This TCR beta chain derives from a study of shared clonotypes between healthy human individuals. The table came from immunoSEQ multiplex PCR; TCRdb's copy has only in-frame clones and leaves some out. The sample lists about 600,000 clones; 95% to 98% were seen once. Naive-designated CD8 cells lacked CD45RO, were positively enriched for CCR7, and omitted terminally differentiated effector memory CD45RA+ cells. The clonotype was recovered from a young man in good health. The sequenced sample consisted of naive CD8+ T cells sorted from blood.

The CDR3 region is CASSPLGAWGYEQYF. The CDR3 DNA sequence: TGTGCCAGCAGCCCCCTAGGGGCCTGGGGATACGAGCAGTACTTC. This chain links TRBV7-2 with TRBJ2-7, with a possible D match to TRBD1 (5 bases). Germline V gene lookup returns CDR1 SGHTA and CDR2 FQGNSA. Deletions cut 5 bases from V and 4 bases from J, with 18 bases between. CDR3 length equals 15 residues. The full variable domain, in which reference TRBV7-2 and TRBJ2-7 provide the parts outside the CDR3, is GAGVSQSPSNKVTEKGKDVELRCDPISGHTALYWYRQSLGQGLEFLIYFQGNSAPDKSGLPSDRFSAERTGGSVSTLTIQRTQQEDSAVYLCASSPLGAWGYEQYFGPGTRLTVT.